This TCR beta chain was sequenced in a study of shared clonotypes between healthy human individuals (dated by TCRdb to 2020 to 2022). Study-level background: Two women and a few men aged 18 to 49 years were included in the cohort. Blood TCR repertoires of a handful of healthy adults were deeply sequenced to estimate repertoire size and the extent of clonotype sharing between individuals. Per donor, leukapheresis produced somewhere between about 0.94 and 9.5 billion PBMCs. Libraries were prepared and TCR repertoires were sequenced by different laboratories using diverse techniques, in order to increase sequencing depth and limit assay-specific biases. Per donor, three plates each were used for CD4 naive and CD4 memory, two for CD8 naive, and one for CD8 memory.

Broad study findings and their caveats: The small number of donors limited the genetic and exposure-history diversity represented. Naive subsets generally had larger estimated clonotype richness than memory subsets. Higher generation probabilities were observed for clonotypes shared by all four sorted-subset donors than for non-shared clonotypes. Pairwise subsampling indicated that sequencing depth was expected to affect the degree of clonotype sharing among donors. Only blood was sampled, and tissue TCR repertoires likely differ from those in blood. Even with the large sequencing depth, rarefaction of the sorted-subset datasets indicated that sequencing was incomplete. Roughly 5% of naive CD4, 3.5% of naive CD8, 2.3% of memory CD4, and approximately 0.4% of memory CD8 clonotypes were shared across a few donors.

The donors were healthy, HIV-negative adults with no recently reported acute infections or vaccinations. All donors were Caucasian adults living in Nashville, Tennessee, USA. CD4+ T cells were enriched through magnetic negative selection, after which naive cells were positively selected on CD45RA and the remaining negative fraction served as the memory subset. Blood was collected by leukapheresis, and PBMCs were isolated by Ficoll-Histopaque density gradient centrifugation and then cryopreserved in liquid nitrogen vapor phase. Analytical flow cytometry was used to check the purity and quantity of each magnetically sorted T cell population. From each sorted fraction, genomic DNA was isolated and quantified by UV absorbance on a Nanodrop 2000c. Taken from cysteine to phenylalanine, the CDR3 has 14 residues. Of all the DNA, just the CDR3 is kept, 42 bases in frame from base 1. V gives up 0 bases and J gives up 3 bases, and the segment between their germline ends measures 8 bases. CDR1 and CDR2 (MNHEY, SMNVEV) derive from the germline V gene (reference sequence).

About this clone: Its target antigen remains unknown. Base quality data are lacking; no much larger clone is found one base away.

Using the deep immunoSEQ assay, multiplex PCR amplified TCR CDR3 regions from genomic DNA. Extracted genomic DNA from each cell subset was spread evenly across all wells of several immunoSEQ 96-well plates, with each plate serving as a replicate. Each replicate PCR for sorted subsets received about 180 ng genomic DNA, equal to 28,000 or so T cell genomes. Purified libraries were quantified with a Qubit 3.0 fluorometer, sized on a Bioanalyzer 2100, and re-quantified with the KAPA Library Quantification kit. Each immunoSEQ 96-well plate was sequenced on its own single-read 150-cycle Illumina NextSeq 550 flow cell. The study's own analysis went as follows. Because the immunoSEQ output included only junctional sequences and no quality scores, the filtering could not be the same as the filtering used for full-length reads. To assign V/J genes and CDR3, sequences were annotated using PyIR, a Python wrapper for IgBLAST v1.9, with IMGT germline references. Reads were filtered out if the reads had weak V/J assignments (E-value above 1e-6), no CDR3, stop codons, out-of-frame junctions, or ambiguous translated residues. V3J clonotypes were defined as sequences sharing an identical inferred V gene, J gene, and CDR3 amino acid sequence. Percentage overlap between repertoires was calculated by dividing the number of shared unique clonotypes by the size of the smaller repertoire. Three approaches were used to assess repertoire richness: RTK rarefaction, the Chao1 estimator, and Recon v2.1 estimates of unobserved clonotypes. For all TCRbeta clonotypes obtained by the gDNA method from a few donors, generation probabilities were computed with OLGA. The table comes from immuneACCESS by way of TCRdb, which keeps in-frame sequences with V and J called. Part of the clones is missing from these tables; in studies checked, under half for an unresolved V gene and the rest for unknown reasons. V and J calls plus clone size are reproduced from that table; the DNA served to infer D and trimming. The sample table lists 2 million to 2.5 million clones, more than 85% of them with a count of one. The top ten clones comprise under 0.45% of the sample.

The clonotype comes from a man aged 18 to 35 in good health. Some clones in this sample may be carry-over from other donors' samples. Sequencing input: naive CD4+ T cells from PBMCs. Read against the paper, the sample's cell subset or site label means: CD45RA+ positively selected. The sequence is built from TRBV27 and TRBJ1-1, with the D segment identity uncertain. In nucleotide form, the sequence is TGTGCCAGCAGTTTATCATATGGGGACACTGAAGCTTTCTTT. It is translated as CASSLSYGDTEAFF.